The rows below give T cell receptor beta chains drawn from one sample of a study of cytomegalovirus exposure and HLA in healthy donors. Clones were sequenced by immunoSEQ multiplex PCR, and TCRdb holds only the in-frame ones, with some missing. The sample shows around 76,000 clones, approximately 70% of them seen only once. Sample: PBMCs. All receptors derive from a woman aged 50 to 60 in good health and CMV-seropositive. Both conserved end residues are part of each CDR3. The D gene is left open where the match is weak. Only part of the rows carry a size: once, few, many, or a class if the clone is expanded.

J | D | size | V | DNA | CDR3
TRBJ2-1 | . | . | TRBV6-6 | TGTGCCAGCAGTTACTCCGGGAGCTCCTACAATGAGCAGTTCTTC | CASSYSGSSYNEQFF
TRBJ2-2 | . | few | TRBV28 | TGTGCCACCCAAGCCCCGGGGGAGCTGTTTTTT | CATQAPGELFF
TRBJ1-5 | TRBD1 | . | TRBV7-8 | TGTGCCAGCAGCGTACAGGGGGTTGGCAATCAGCCCCAGCATTTT | CASSVQGVGNQPQHF
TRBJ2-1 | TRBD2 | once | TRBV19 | TGTGCCAGTAGTATGGGCGGGTCGGCGGGAGGCCCATCCTACAATGACGAGCAGTTCTTC | CASSMGGSAGGPSYNDEQFF
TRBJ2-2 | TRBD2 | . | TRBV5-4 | TGTGCCAGCAGCCCCCTAGCGGGGGCGAACACCGGGGAGCTGTTTTTT | CASSPLAGANTGELFF
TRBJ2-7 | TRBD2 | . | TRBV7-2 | TGTGCCAGCGTCTCTAGCGGGAGAATCAGCCACGAGCAGTACTTC | CASVSSGRISHEQYF
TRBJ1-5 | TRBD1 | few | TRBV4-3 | TGCGCCAGCAGCCAAGATTGGACAGGGGACCAGCCCCAGCATTTT | CASSQDWTGDQPQHF
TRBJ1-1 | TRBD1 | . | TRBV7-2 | TGTGCCAGCAGCATAGACAGGGTCACTGAAGCTTTCTTT | CASSIDRVTEAFF
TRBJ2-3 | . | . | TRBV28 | TGTGCCAGCAGCCGCCACCCCGGGGGAGGAACAGATACGCAGTATTTT | CASSRHPGGGTDTQYF
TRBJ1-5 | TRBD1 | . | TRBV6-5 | TGTGCCAGCAGGGGACAGTATAGCAATCAGCCCCAGCATTTT | CASRGQYSNQPQHF
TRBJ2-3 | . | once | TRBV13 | TGTGCCAGCAGCCCTAGACTAGAGCCTGGGGGCACAGATACGCAGTATTTT | CASSPRLEPGGTDTQYF
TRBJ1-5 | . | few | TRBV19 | TGTGCCAGTAGTTATATCAGGGACAATCAGCCCCAGCATTTT | CASSYIRDNQPQHF
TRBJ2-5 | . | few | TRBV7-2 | TGTGCCAGCAGCTTAGGAGGAAACAGGGAGACCCAGTACTTC | CASSLGGNRETQYF
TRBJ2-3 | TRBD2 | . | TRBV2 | TGTGCCAGCAATGATAGGGGAGGGGATACGCAGTATTTT | CASNDRGGDTQYF
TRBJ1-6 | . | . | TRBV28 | TGTGCCAGCAGTCGGGGTCCCTCCTATAATTCACCCCTCCACTTT | CASSRGPSYNSPLHF
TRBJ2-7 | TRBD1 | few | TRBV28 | TGTGCCAGCAGTTCACAGGGGGCGGGATTGTTAGAGCAGTACTTC | CASSSQGAGLLEQYF
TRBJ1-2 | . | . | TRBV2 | TGTGCCAGCCGAGGGTCTGGGGGCTACACCTTC | CASRGSGGYTF
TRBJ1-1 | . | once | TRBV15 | TGTGCCACCAGCAGGGGGAGGGACCAGAACACTGAAGCTTTCTTT | CATSRGRDQNTEAFF
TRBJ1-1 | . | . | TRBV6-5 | TGTGCCAGCAGTTACCGAGTGGCTGAAGCTTTCTTT | CASSYRVAEAFF
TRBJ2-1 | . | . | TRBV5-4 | TGTGCCAGCAGCTTGGGGCAGGTGGATATCAATGAGCAGTTCTTC | CASSLGQVDINEQFF
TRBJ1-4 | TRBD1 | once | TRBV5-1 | TGCGCCAGCAGCTTGGGGGGACAGTCTGGTGAAAAACTGTTTTTT | CASSLGGQSGEKLFF
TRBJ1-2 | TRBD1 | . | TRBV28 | TGTGTCGGGCAGGGGGCGCTTGGCTACACCTTC | CVGQGALGYTF
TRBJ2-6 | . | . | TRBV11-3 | TGTGCCAGCAGCGAGGTCTCTGGGGCCAACGTCCTGACTTTC | CASSEVSGANVLTF
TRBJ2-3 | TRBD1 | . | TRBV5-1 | TGCGCCAGCAGCTTGACAGGGGGCGCTGGCACAGATACGCAGTATTTT | CASSLTGGAGTDTQYF
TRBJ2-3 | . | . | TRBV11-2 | TGTGCCAGCAGCTTAGTACAATCCACAGATACGCAGTATTTT | CASSLVQSTDTQYF
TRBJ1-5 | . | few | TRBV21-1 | TGTGCCAGCAGCATTTGGGACAGGGCTCTTTCGACCCAGCATTTT | CASSIWDRALSTQHF
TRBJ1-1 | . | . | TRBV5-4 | TGTGCCAGCAGGACGGCGGGGAGGGTCACTGAAGCTTTCTTT | CASRTAGRVTEAFF
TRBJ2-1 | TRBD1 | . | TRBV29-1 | TGCAGCGACACAGGGGGCTCCTACAATGAGCAGTTCTTC | CSDTGGSYNEQFF
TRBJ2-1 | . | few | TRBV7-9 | TGTGCCAGCAGCTTAGAAGGCAGGGTGAGCGAGCAGTTCTTC | CASSLEGRVSEQFF
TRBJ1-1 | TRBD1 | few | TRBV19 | TGTGCCAGTAGTAGGGGACAGGGTTTGAACACTGAAGCTTTCTTT | CASSRGQGLNTEAFF
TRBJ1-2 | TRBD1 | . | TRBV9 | TGTGCCAGCAGCCAAACAGGGGCTGACTATGGCTACACCTTC | CASSQTGADYGYTF
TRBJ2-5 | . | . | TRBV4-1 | TGCGCCAGCAGCCAAGATTTCTCGGGTGTCAAGACCCAGTACTTC | CASSQDFSGVKTQYF
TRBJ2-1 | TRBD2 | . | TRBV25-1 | TGTGCCAGCAGTCCCCTAGCGGGTGAGCAGTTCTTC | CASSPLAGEQFF
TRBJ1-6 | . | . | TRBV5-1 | TGCGCCAGCAGCTTGGCCTGGGGGGAGTCCAGAGATAATTCACCCCTCCACTTT | CASSLAWGESRDNSPLHF
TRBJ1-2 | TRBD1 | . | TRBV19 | TGTGCCAGTAGTACCGGACAGGCCGAGACGGGCTACACCTTC | CASSTGQAETGYTF